This section outlines one T cell receptor (beta chain) sequence together with its context. Its antigen is still unknown. The record originates from a study of CD4+ T cells in melanoma. Germline V CDR1 and CDR2: MNHEY, SVGAGI. The V gene end was trimmed by 5 bases and the J gene end by 7 bases; junction bases not matched to a gene: 10. This CDR3 has 15 amino acids. General observations from the study: Diverse differentiation states were reported for melanoma neoantigen-specific CD4+ T cells. A reported correlation linked neoantigen-specific CD4+ T cells to CD8+, macrophage and B cell function.

Generated by immunoSEQ multiplex PCR, the TCRdb table keeps only in-frame clones and is missing some. The sample lists 15,000 to 20,000 clones, more than 70% occurring once. The chain couples TRBV6-5 to TRBJ1-2; 10 nucleotides match TRBD1. The specimen sequenced was cells from a culture (not recorded whether cultured in vitro). The TCR comes from a human donor with melanoma. The CDR3 sequence: CASSAPGQGFRGYTF. The CDR3 DNA is TGTGCCAGCAGTGCACCGGGACAGGGGTTTCGTGGCTACACCTTC.